The sequence of this TCR beta chain was determined in a study of blood T cell repertoires in COVID-19. Study-wide context: Samples taken during acute and convalescent COVID-19 were collected in the United States, Italy and Spain. In each case, the material was cDNA or gDNA derived from T cells, B-cell-depleted T cells, or PBMCs.

CDR1 and CDR2 from the germline V gene are MNHEY and SVGAGI. The CDR3 runs 14 residues. V gave up 6 bases and J gave up 2 bases, with 12 bases separating them. Sequenced by immunoSEQ multiplex PCR; TCRdb stores in-frame clones only, minus some. This table holds 40,000 to 50,000 clones, around 81% found once. Sequencing was performed on peripheral blood. The genes are TRBV6-5 and TRBJ2-3, with D possibly matching TRBD1 (5 bases). The sequence was obtained from a man aged 45-65 years with active COVID-19. The CDR3 sequence is CASRRQGTTDTQYF. The CDR3 DNA reads TGTGCCAGCAGGCGCCAGGGAACCACAGATACGCAGTATTTT.